The TCR beta chain described here comes from a study of blood T cell repertoires in COVID-19. With 0 bases removed from V and 6 bases from J, the gap between germline ends came to 5 bases. The CDR3 is 13 residues long. Germline CDR1 KGHSH, CDR2 LQKENI. Authors' methods: Amplified reference gene primers provided the basis for estimating nucleated cell counts. Clones were sequenced by immunoSEQ multiplex PCR, and TCRdb holds only the in-frame ones, with some missing. From that table come the V and J calls and clone size; the DNA was used to work out D and trimming. The table lists a few hundred thousand clones, 75% to 85% of them singletons.

This TCR was recovered from a woman aged 25 to 39 with COVID-19, enrolled during active disease. This chain connects TRBV18 to TRBJ2-2; D perhaps matches TRBD1 (5 bases). The specimen was peripheral blood. In DNA form, the CDR3 reads TGTGCCAGCTCACCACCGGGGCCCGGGGAGCTGTTTTTT. This encodes CASSPPGPGELFF.